Each of the 28 T cell receptor beta chains below was sequenced from the same sample in a study of blood T cell repertoires in COVID-19. This table comes from immunoSEQ multiplex PCR, and its TCRdb copy is limited to in-frame clones, with some not included. The sample contains 140,000 to 150,000 clones, more than 75% of which appear only once. Sequenced sample: PBMCs or T cells enriched from blood (not recorded which). All receptors derive from a woman between 45 and 65 years old who had recovered from COVID-19.

The chain links TRBV2 to TRBJ2-7, with 8 bases identical to TRBD1. Germline CDR1 and CDR2: SNHLY and FYNNEI. V lost 6 bases and J lost 6; bases outside the gene matches: 13. The CDR3 covers 15 residues. The CDR3 region is CASRDREALGSEQYF. The CDR3 DNA sequence: TGTGCCAGCAGGGACAGGGAGGCCCTAGGTTCCGAGCAGTACTTC.

The rearrangement joins TRBV5-1 to TRBJ2-2, with 7 bases identical to TRBD1. CDR1 is SGHRS and CDR2 is YFSETQ in the germline V gene. Trimming at V came to 4 bases and at J to 7 bases, leaving 10 bases not matched to a gene. This CDR3 spans 15 amino acids. The DNA for the CDR3 is TGCGCCAGCAGCCCCCGACAGGGTAGGATCGGGGAGCTGTTTTTT. Residues: CASSPRQGRIGELFF.

The gene calls are TRBV5-1 and TRBJ2-3; TRBD2 matches 9 bases. The trim removed 0 bases at V and 4 bases at J, leaving 6 bases unmatched. The CDR3 spans 16 residues. CDR1 and CDR2 (germline): SGHRS, YFSETQ. CDR3 protein: CASSLGRAGGADTQYF. Written as DNA, the CDR3 is TGCGCCAGCAGCTTGGGGCGAGCGGGGGGCGCAGATACGCAGTATTTT.

This clone was seen just once. This chain uses TRBV5-4 with TRBJ2-4; D may be TRBD2 (6 bases). Trimming pared 4 bases from V and 8 bases from J, leaving 13 bases between. The germline V gene encodes CDR1 SGHNT and CDR2 YYREEE (reference sequence). The length of the CDR3 is 13 residues. The CDR3 sequence is CASSPGGTHIQYF. The CDR3, as DNA: TGTGCCAGCAGCCCTGGGGGGACCCACATTCAGTACTTC.

DNA for the CDR3: TGTGCCAGTAGTCCCCTGATGTACAGGAGTACCTACGAGCAGTACTTC. Translation gives CASSPLMYRSTYEQYF. The chain joins TRBV19 to TRBJ2-7; tentatively, D is TRBD1 (5 bases). The V end lost 5 bases, the J end lost 2 bases, and 19 bases lay between the germline ends. The germline V gene encodes CDR1 LNHDA and CDR2 SQIVND (reference sequence). This CDR3 is built from 16 residues. Complete variable domain (other parts from reference TRBV19 and TRBJ2-7): DGGITQSPKYLFRKEGQNVTLSCEQNLNHDAMYWYRQDPGQGLRLIYYSQIVNDFQKGDIAEGYSVSREKKESFPLTVTSAQKNPTAFYLCASSPLMYRSTYEQYFGPGTRLTVT.

The gene calls are TRBV5-1 and TRBJ1-3; the match to TRBD1 covers 8 bases. Looked up from germline, CDR1 is SGHRS and CDR2 is YFSETQ. The CDR3 has 16 residues. The trim removed 0 bases at V and 2 bases at J, leaving 4 bases unmatched. CDR3 nucleotides: TGCGCCAGCAGCTTGGTTTCAGGGGGCGCTGGAAACACCATATATTTT. It is translated as CASSLVSGGAGNTIYF. The complete variable domain, with remaining parts taken from reference TRBV5-1 and TRBJ1-3, reads KAGVTQTPRYLIKTRGQQVTLSCSPISGHRSVSWYQQTPGQGLQFLFEYFSETQRNKGNFPGRFSGRQFSNSRSEMNVSTLELGDSALYLCASSLVSGGAGNTIYFGEGSWLTVV.

The rearrangement uses TRBV7-2 and TRBJ1-1; 7 nucleotides match TRBD1. Losses at the gene ends were 1 base for V and 2 bases for J; bases not matched to a gene: 1. The CDR3 sequence is 14 residues long. The V gene's germline CDR1 is SGHTA and CDR2 FQGNSA. The CDR3 DNA follows: TGTGCCAGCAGCTTAGGACAGGGTAACACTGAAGCTTTCTTT. Protein sequence: CASSLGQGNTEAFF.

The chain couples TRBV18 to TRBJ1-1, with D perhaps TRBD1 (5 bases). The CDR3 has 13 residues. Trimming shortened V by 6 bases and J by 7 bases, and 15 bases separated the two germline ends. The germline V gene encodes CDR1 KGHSH and CDR2 LQKENI. The CDR3 sequence: CASSRGDLREAFF. The DNA for the CDR3 is TGTGCCAGCTCTCGGGGGGATCTGCGTGAAGCTTTCTTT.

V is TRBV3-1 (or the pseudogene TRBV3-2) and J is TRBJ1-6; no clear D. The germline gives CDR1 LGHDT, CDR2 YNNKEL (reference sequence). With 4 bases removed from V and 8 bases from J, the gap between germline ends came to 18 bases. CDR3 length: 16 amino acids. The DNA for the CDR3 is TGTGCCAGCAGCCCACTCTTGAGGGAGGCCCATTCACCCCTCCACTTT. Amino acid sequence: CASSPLLREAHSPLHF.

V and J are TRBV5-4 and TRBJ1-1; the match to TRBD1 covers 7 bases. Trimming cost V 4 bases and J 6 bases; bases outside gene matches: 12. This CDR3 is 15 amino acids long. CDR1 is SGHNT and CDR2 is YYREEE in the germline V gene (reference sequence). CDR3 sequence (DNA): TGTGCCAGCAGCAGAGCAGACAGGGATTGGGCTGAAGCTTTCTTT. As protein: CASSRADRDWAEAFF.

This clone appeared once. The chain has TRBV5-4 and TRBJ2-1; possible D gene TRBD2, 7 bases. The germline CDR1 and CDR2 sequences are SGHNT and YYREEE (reference sequence). The CDR3 consists of 15 residues. V lost 0 bases, J lost 10 bases, and 17 bases lay in between. The CDR3, as DNA: TGTGCCAGCAGCTTGGAGGGGGGGCCCACCCTAGAGCAGTTCTTC. This sequence encodes CASSLEGGPTLEQFF.

The chain combines TRBV4-2 with TRBJ1-5, with 7 bases lining up with TRBD1. The CDR3 extends over 16 amino acids. Per germline, CDR1 LGHNA and CDR2 YNFKEQ. The J segment lost 0 bases and the V segment lost 3 bases, leaving 5 bases of the junction unmatched. CDR3 DNA: TGTGCCAGCAGCCAGAGGACAGGATATAGCAATCAGCCCCAGCATTTT. This codes for CASSQRTGYSNQPQHF.

This clone occurred a few times. The chain uses TRBV28 and TRBJ1-2; D gene ambiguous. The V and J ends lost 6 bases and 4 bases respectively, with 12 bases between them. The CDR3 is made up of 13 amino acids. Germline values: CDR1 MDHEN, CDR2 SYDVKM. CDR3 nucleotides: TGTGCCAGCAGCTCGACACCGGTCTATGGCTACACCTTC. Residues: CASSSTPVYGYTF.

V gene TRBV27 combines with J gene TRBJ1-2; D may be TRBD1 (6 bases). Germline V gene lookup returns CDR1 MNHEY and CDR2 SMNVEV (reference sequence). V dropped 5 bases and J dropped 8 bases, with 15 bases sitting between them. CDR3 length equals 13 residues. In DNA, the CDR3 is TGTGCCAGCAGTCCGCTTAGGACAGAGGGCTACACCTTC. Translated, it gives CASSPLRTEGYTF.

The chain has TRBV4-2 and TRBJ1-3; TRBD1 matches at 11 bases. The germline gives CDR1 LGHNA, CDR2 YNFKEQ. The CDR3 is 17 amino acids. With 3 bases clipped from V and 2 bases from J, the junction kept 6 bases outside the gene matches. The chain's CDR3 is CASSHRGQGATGNTIYF. CDR3 in DNA: TGTGCCAGCAGCCACCGAGGACAGGGGGCCACTGGAAACACCATATATTTT.

V is TRBV5-1 and J is TRBJ2-3; D not certain. V lost 7 bases and J lost 0, with 18 bases in between. Germline V gene data show CDR1 as SGHRS and CDR2 as YFSETQ. The CDR3 is 16 amino acids. This chain's CDR3 is CASSLFSTDSTDTQYF. In nucleotides, the CDR3 is TGCGCCAGCTCCTTGTTCAGTACAGACAGCACAGATACGCAGTATTTT.

The rearrangement links TRBV28 to TRBJ2-3, with D perhaps matching TRBD1 (5 bases). Germline V lookup: CDR1 MDHEN, CDR2 SYDVKM. V was pared by 6 bases and J by 6 bases, with 16 bases between. The CDR3 extends over 14 amino acids. Written as DNA, the CDR3 is TGTGCCAGCAGCCTATCTGGGGCCGAGGATACGCAGTATTTT. Protein product: CASSLSGAEDTQYF.

This chain links TRBV7-9 with TRBJ1-6; no clear D gene. Per the germline V gene, CDR1 is SEHNR and CDR2 is FQNEAQ (reference sequence). The CDR3 has 16 residues. Trimming took 5 bases from V and 10 from J, leaving 21 bases between them. DNA of the CDR3: TGTGCCAGCAGCCCCTTGAGGGTGACAATTTCATCACCCCTCCACTTT. Encoded protein: CASSPLRVTISSPLHF.

This clone was recorded once. The chain links TRBV18 to TRBJ1-2; no clear D. Trimming stripped 3 bases from V and 4 bases from J, with 12 bases between. The CDR3 length is 14 residues. The V gene's germline CDR1 is KGHSH and CDR2 LQKENI. Written as DNA, the CDR3 is TGTGCCAGCTCACCTGCAGGAGGACCCTATGGCTACACCTTC. Amino acid sequence: CASSPAGGPYGYTF.

The chain has TRBV6-5 and TRBJ1-2, with TRBD1 identical over 8 bases. The germline V gene has CDR1 MNHEY and CDR2 SVGAGI. V lost 6 bases, J lost 2 bases, and 5 bases stayed unmatched. This CDR3 is 14 amino acids long. In DNA form, the CDR3 reads TGTGCCAGCAGGGACGACAGGGGCAACTATGGCTACACCTTC. Translation: CASRDDRGNYGYTF.

This chain connects TRBV28 to TRBJ1-2, with D possibly TRBD1 on 5 matching bases. Germline CDR1 is MDHEN and CDR2 is SYDVKM. The CDR3 covers 15 residues. Trimming stripped 6 bases from V and 8 bases from J, with 22 bases between. The DNA for the CDR3 is TGTGCCAGCAGCACTGGGGGGGGTCTAGGCTCCGGCTACACCTTC. Its translation: CASSTGGGLGSGYTF.

This clone has only a few counts. The rearrangement links TRBV24-1 to TRBJ2-1, with TRBD1 identical over 8 bases. The germline CDR1 and CDR2 sequences are KGHDR and SFDVKD. The J segment lost 5 bases and the V segment lost 4 bases, leaving 12 bases of the junction unmatched. The CDR3 contains 17 residues. The CDR3 loop reads CATSEDRGIINNNEQFF. The DNA of the CDR3 is TGTGCCACCAGTGAAGACAGGGGTATTATCAACAACAATGAGCAGTTCTTC.

Here the CDR3 DNA reads TGTGCCAGTAGTGTCAAACCCTATGGAGTTATCGTCGCTGGAAACACCATATATTTT. Encoded protein: CASSVKPYGVIVAGNTIYF. The chain links TRBV19 to TRBJ1-3; D remains unclear. Germline assignment: CDR1 LNHDA and CDR2 SQIVND (reference sequence). The CDR3 totals 19 residues. The V and J ends lost 5 bases and 2 bases respectively, with 25 bases between them.

This chain uses TRBV5-1 with TRBJ1-3; no firm D call. The CDR3 runs 16 residues. V gave up 5 bases and J gave up 0 bases, with 15 bases separating them. Germline CDR1 SGHRS, CDR2 YFSETQ. CDR3 residues: CASSPDLVFSGNTIYF. The CDR3 DNA reads as TGCGCCAGCAGTCCTGACTTGGTGTTCTCTGGAAACACCATATATTTT.

This rearrangement joins TRBV3-1 (or the pseudogene TRBV3-2) to TRBJ1-6, with 8 bases lining up with TRBD1. The CDR3 totals 14 residues. The trim removed 1 base at V and 8 bases at J, leaving 1 base unmatched. The germline V gene has CDR1 LGHDT and CDR2 YNNKEL (reference sequence). The CDR3 sequence is CASSQGTGYSPLHF. Written as DNA, the CDR3 is TGTGCCAGCAGCCAAGGGACAGGGTATTCACCCCTCCACTTT.

The V gene is TRBV6-5, the J gene TRBJ2-1; 7 bases align to TRBD1. Germline loops: CDR1 MNHEY, CDR2 SVGAGI. The CDR3 has 15 residues. With V trimmed by 0 bases and J by 2 bases, 1 base remained unmatched. The CDR3 here is CASSYSGGTYNEQFF. In nucleotides, the CDR3 is TGTGCCAGCAGTTACTCAGGGGGCACCTACAATGAGCAGTTCTTC.

This clone was counted between two and nine times. J is TRBJ1-4 and V is TRBV5-1; possibly TRBD1 for D (5 bases). The CDR3 length is 14 residues. The germline CDR1 and CDR2 sequences are SGHRS and YFSETQ. V lost 4 bases to trimming and J lost 6 bases, with 13 bases between them. The CDR3 loop is CASSPAGGDEKLFF. CDR3 nucleotide sequence: TGCGCCAGCAGCCCGGCCGGGGGGGATGAAAAACTGTTTTTT.

This chain uses TRBV3-1 (or the pseudogene TRBV3-2) with TRBJ2-7; a weak D match, TRBD1 (5 bases). The V end lost 0 bases, the J end lost 4 bases, and 10 bases lay between the germline ends. This CDR3 has 14 residues. Germline loops: CDR1 LGHDT, CDR2 YNNKEL (reference sequence). The CDR3: CASSQEQGSYEQYF. The CDR3 DNA is TGTGCCAGCAGCCAAGAGCAGGGTAGTTACGAGCAGTACTTC.